This TCR beta chain stems from a study of T cell repertoires in cytomegalovirus infection. About the study: The authors used CMV epitopes that were HLA-C-restricted (recently identified) and HLA-B-restricted (well studied). It was the public TCR beta signatures that indicated both CMV infection and matching HLA type. Overall study results and limits: Cumulated frequencies of public TCR beta families served to identify carriers of CMV plus the relevant HLA. Ex vivo, HLA-C-restricted CMV-specific TCR beta clonotypes prevailed over the rest of the response.

Comment on this clonotype: What it recognizes is unknown.

From the reads, TCRdb called clonotypes with MiXCR, one entry per CDR3 protein. The sample shows about half a million distinct CDR3 sequences, about 39% of them seen only once. V lost 0 bases to trimming and J lost 5 bases, with 15 bases between them. Germline V gives CDR1 SGHVS, CDR2 FNYEAQ. The length of the CDR3 is 16 residues. Here the sequenced sample was cultured PBMCs, taken from culture after CMV antigen stimulation. This receptor was obtained from a human donor in good health (CMV status not recorded). Some clones in this sample may be carry-over from other donors' samples. This sequence joins TRBV7-6 and TRBJ2-3, with a possible D match to TRBD2 (5 bases). DNA of the CDR3: TGTGCCAGCAGCTTAGCGTTACGGGGTCGGGGAGATACGCAGTATTTT. Protein sequence: CASSLALRGRGDTQYF.